This TCR beta chain was obtained from a study of Graves' ophthalmopathy and Graves' hyperthyroidism. Germline lookup yields CDR1 MNHNS and CDR2 SASEGT. The CDR3 is 16 residues long. V lost 2 bases and J lost 5; bases outside the gene matches: 10. RNA transcripts were the template, and TCR beta CDR3 regions were amplified from them. Second-round multiplex PCR came after first-round RT-PCR with HTBI primers. TCRdb reprocessed the multiplex PCR reads via MiXCR and lists one record per CDR3 protein. The sample yields 200,000 to 300,000 distinct CDR3 sequences, around 50% seen once. For donors with ophthalmopathy, the disease showed moderate-to-severe activity, reached CAS ≥3 and NOSPECS ≥4, and had lasted under 3 months. Uncontrolled infections, other autoimmune diseases, pregnancy or lactation barred patients from enrollment.

This chain uses TRBV6-1 with TRBJ1-2, with TRBD1 identical over 8 bases. Sequencing was done on a sample of peripheral blood. The origin of this receptor is an adult man with Graves' ophthalmopathy. CDR3: CASSERDRQTFYGYTF. CDR3 in DNA: TGTGCCAGCAGTGAAAGGGACAGGCAAACCTTTTATGGCTACACCTTC.